The entry below gives a single T cell receptor beta chain sequence along with its context. TCRdb's copy holds only in-frame clones and misses some; the assay was immunoSEQ multiplex PCR. The profile shows roughly 150,000 clones, around nine tenths of them singletons. This entry comes from a study of blood T cell repertoires in COVID-19. Overall study context: The cDNA or gDNA used as material had been derived from T cells, B-cell-depleted T cells, or PBMCs.

The CDR3 extends over 14 amino acids. Trimming left V 3 bases short and J 7 bases short, with 13 bases between. Germline V CDR1 and CDR2: SGHTS, YDEGEE. This sequence originates from a woman in her sixties or seventies with COVID-19, enrolled during active disease. The genes are TRBV5-8 and TRBJ1-4; D unclear. Input material: peripheral blood. DNA for the CDR3: TGTGCCAGCAGCTATGCAGGAGGGTCTGAAAAACTGTTTTTT. This gives the protein CASSYAGGSEKLFF.